This TCR beta chain appears in the sequencing data of a study of T cells in tumors after PD-1 blockade. Trimming cost V 4 bases and J 4 bases; bases outside gene matches: 1. CDR1 is SGHTA, CDR2 FQGNSA, per germline. CDR3 size: 13 residues. Study-wide results and caveats: Blood contained 35% to 50% of the tumor's TCR clonotypes.

Post-treatment squamous cell carcinoma samples were taken on average 31 days after treatment start. As concerns this clone: Its cognate antigen is unknown.

TCRdb keeps only in-frame clones here, not all; method: immunoSEQ multiplex PCR. This table has around 14,000 clones, about 63% appearing once. This clonotype originated in a human donor with cutaneous squamous cell carcinoma. This chain uses TRBV7-2 with TRBJ1-2; 9 bases align to TRBD1. This specimen was tumor tissue, taken after anti-PD-1 treatment. The CDR3 sequence is CASSSTGGYGYTF. DNA for the CDR3: TGTGCCAGCAGCTCGACAGGGGGCTATGGCTACACCTTC.